Following are 2 T cell receptor beta chains from one sample sequenced in a study of T cells in Graves' hyperthyroidism and ophthalmopathy. Regions amplified from RNA transcripts were the TCR beta CDR3 regions. The HTBI primer set drove a first-round RT-PCR of the TCR CDR3. TCRdb recomputed calls from the multiplex PCR reads with MiXCR, one row per CDR3 protein. The sample carries 550,000 to 700,000 distinct CDR3 sequences, roughly 15% recorded once. Material: blood. The receptors shown here come from a woman between 40 and 50 years old with Graves' ophthalmopathy.

V is TRBV27 and J is TRBJ2-7; 7 bases are shared with TRBD2. The germline V gene encodes CDR1 MNHEY and CDR2 SMNVEV (reference sequence). V shed 5 bases, J shed 2 bases, and the junction held 12 bases outside the gene matches. The length of the CDR3 is 16 residues. The CDR3 DNA follows: TGTGCCAGCAGTCGGCGGTGGGAGGGCCAGACCTACGAGCAGTACTTC. Encoded protein: CASSRRWEGQTYEQYF.

This clonotype was counted at least ten times. The chain is built from TRBV10-3 and TRBJ1-1; 7 bases fit TRBD1. This CDR3 has 12 amino acids. Looked up from germline, CDR1 is ENHRY and CDR2 is SYGVKD. V was clipped by 10 bases and J by 3 bases; unmatched bases: 5. DNA for the CDR3: TGTGCCAGTTCAGGGGGGGACACTGAAGCTTTCTTT. This codes for CASSGGDTEAFF.